Sequencing of this T cell receptor beta chain was carried out in a study of Ad26.COV2.S vaccination and SARS-CoV-2 variants listed by TCRdb under 2021. About the study as a whole: Donors in the vaccine arm were drawn from COV1001, a multicentre, randomized, double-blind, placebo-controlled phase I-IIa trial testing Ad26.COV2.S in healthy adults. The TCR-sequenced set comprised about 30 samples: approximately 20 Ad26.COV2.S vaccine recipients, 5 placebo recipients and 8 SARS-CoV-2 convalescent individuals. Investigators did not know the trial group allocation while performing experiments and assessing outcomes. Participants in the trial were split at random into five groups of five each, receiving low-dose or high-dose Ad26.COV2.S once or twice, or else placebo on both occasions. Dosing of Ad26.COV2.S was intramuscular, at either 5x10^10 or 1x10^11 viral particles, delivered as one shot or as two shots spaced 56 days apart. TCRbeta repertoire sequencing served as the tool for gauging how specific and how broad the SARS-CoV-2-reactive T cell receptors were following Ad26.COV2.S vaccination.

Here is what the overall study found, with its caveats: Comparing responses between vaccine doses or regimens was not something the study was powered to do. Vaccine and placebo recipients had similar non-spike TCR breadth, a finding consistent with the vaccine containing only spike. After vaccination, spike-specific CD8+ and CD4+ T cell responses were reported to show substantial breadth. Spike-specific TCR breadth was higher in Ad26.COV2.S recipients than in placebo recipients (P = 0.0014). According to the authors, total T cell responses may have been underestimated by the TCR breadth and depth analyses.

The trim is 0 bases for V and 6 bases for J, with a gap of 19 bases between the germline ends. Including the terminal cysteine and phenylalanine, the CDR3 comprises 17 residues. Only CDR3 DNA is held: 51 bases, read in frame from base 1. CDR1 is given as LGHDT and CDR2 as YNNKEL, both from the germline V gene (reference sequence). The immunoSEQ Assay was used to sequence TCRbeta CDR3 regions. After extraction, genomic DNA underwent amplification by bias-controlled multiplex PCR, followed by high-throughput sequencing. As for how the authors treated the data: To quantify the absolute abundance of every unique TCRbeta CDR3 region, sequences were collapsed and filtered. T cell fraction was estimated by normalizing TCRbeta template counts to usable DNA, with usable DNA measured through amplification of reference genes found in all nucleated cells. Repertoire TCRs were annotated as SARS-CoV-2-specific when V gene, CDR3 amino acid sequence and J gene were exactly matched to a known reactive TCR set. The reference SARS-CoV-2 TCR set was derived from MIRA and filtered for enrichment in COVID-19-positive ImmuneCODE repertoires, a step that removed public or cross-reactive TCRs. Drawing on the MIRA antigens, annotated TCRs were analysed further at the level of specific ORF or position within ORF. Breadth was defined as the number of annotated unique rearrangements divided by the total number of unique productive rearrangements, and depth was defined as the summed frequency of the annotated unique rearrangements. Group comparisons of TCR breadth used two-sided Wilcoxon rank-sum tests. As stored in TCRdb, this immuneACCESS dataset retains in-frame rearrangements with V and J assigned. A fraction of the clones does not appear; measured against another copy, unresolved V genes explain less than half of the discrepancy, and the remainder lacks a known reason. V and J calls plus clone size are reproduced from that table; the DNA served to infer D and trimming. The sample profile shows around 300,000 clones; around 88% of them were found once. The top ten constitute 9.5% to 12% of the sample.

Turning to this clone: The antigen it binds to is not known. No qualities accompany the bases; no much larger clone lies one base away.

According to the study, the label for this sample's treatment or condition signals: around 19 received Ad26.COV2.S at low or high dose, single or two shots; 5 received placebo; per-sample allocation not given. Repertoires of vaccine and placebo recipients were sequenced from samples taken on day 63 after the first injection. In Cohort 1b, 25 or so adults aged 18-55 years were enrolled at a single site in Boston, USA, between 29 July and 7 August 2020. Ad26.COV2.S was a replication-incompetent adenovirus type 26 vector that expressed a prefusion-stabilized SARS-CoV-2 spike protein derived from the original Wuhan strain.

This chain joins TRBV3-1 (or the pseudogene TRBV3-2) to TRBJ2-3; TRBD2 is perhaps the D gene, given 5 matching bases. The starting material was peripheral blood, obtained in a trial of Ad26.COV2.S vaccine versus placebo. The receptor's source is a person aged 18-60 years who received the Ad26.COV2.S COVID-19 vaccine or a placebo. The CDR3 loop reads CASSQDLSSDRSDTQYF. The sequence in DNA is TGTGCCAGCAGCCAAGATCTGAGTAGCGACCGTTCCGATACGCAGTATTTT.